These T cell receptor beta chains were read from a single sample in a study of T cells in Graves' hyperthyroidism and ophthalmopathy. One entry per CDR3 protein results from TCRdb running MiXCR on the multiplex PCR reads. Seen here are around 700,000 distinct CDR3 sequences, about 19% observed once, and the top ten hold approximately 15%. The sample comprised blood. The receptors here all came from a woman aged 45 to 65 with Graves' hyperthyroidism that later progressed to Graves' ophthalmopathy. Both conserved end residues are part of each CDR3. A D gene is named only where the DNA matches it firmly. Some rows have no size entry. The others give once, few or many, or a class for an expanded clone.

>TRBJ1-1|NA|many|TRBV6-1
CASSRRDSFLSEAFF
TGTGCCAGCAGTCGTCGGGACTCTTTTCTCTCGGAAGCTTTCTTT
>TRBJ1-1|TRBD1|many|TRBV6-2/TRBV6-3
CASSYPGTGSNTEAFF
TGTGCCAGCAGTTACCCCGGGACAGGATCGAACACTGAAGCTTTCTTT
>TRBJ1-1|NA|NA|TRBV2
CANSGERVTEAFF
TGTGCCAACAGTGGGGAGCGGGTCACTGAAGCTTTCTTT
>TRBJ1-6|TRBD1|many|TRBV5-1
CASQQGQVNSPLHF
TGCGCCAGCCAGCAGGGACAGGTTAATTCACCCCTCCACTTT
>TRBJ1-1|NA|many|TRBV10-3
CAISDAGWNTEAFF
TGTGCCATCAGTGACGCAGGGTGGAACACTGAAGCTTTCTTT
>TRBJ1-1|NA|NA|TRBV19
CASSISGATEAFF
TGTGCCAGTAGTATTTCCGGGGCGACTGAAGCTTTCTTT
>TRBJ1-5|NA|few|TRBV15
CATSDWGDQPQHF
TGTGCCACCAGCGATTGGGGAGATCAGCCCCAGCATTTT
>TRBJ1-5|NA|many|TRBV7-8
CASSLIWGDSNQPQHF
TGTGCCAGCAGCTTAATTTGGGGGGATAGCAATCAGCCCCAGCATTTT
>TRBJ1-1|TRBD1|many|TRBV20-1
CSADAGTGVNTEAFF
TGCAGTGCCGATGCCGGGACAGGGGTGAACACTGAAGCTTTCTTT
>TRBJ1-2|TRBD1|NA|TRBV20-1
CSAQSDPGGYYGYTF
TGCAGTGCGCAGAGTGACCCAGGGGGTTACTATGGCTACACCTTC
>TRBJ2-2|NA|many|TRBV7-6
CASSLALREPNTGELFF
TGTGCCAGCAGCTTAGCGCTGAGGGAACCGAACACCGGGGAGCTGTTTTTT
>TRBJ1-1|TRBD1|NA|TRBV20-1
CSAVRQGAGTEAFF
TGCAGTGCTGTTAGACAGGGGGCCGGCACTGAAGCTTTCTTT
>TRBJ1-1|NA|NA|TRBV6-9
CASSYQGNTEALF
TGTGCCAGCAGTTATCAGGGGAACACTGAAGCTCTCTTT